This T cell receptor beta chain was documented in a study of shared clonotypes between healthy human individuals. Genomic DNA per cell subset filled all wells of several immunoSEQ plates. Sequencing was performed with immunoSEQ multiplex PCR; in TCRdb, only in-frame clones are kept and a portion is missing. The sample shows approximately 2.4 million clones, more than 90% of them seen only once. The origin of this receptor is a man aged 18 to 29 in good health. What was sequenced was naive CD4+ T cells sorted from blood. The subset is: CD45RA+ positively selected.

This CDR3 reads CASGPGLAGSYEQYF. Here the CDR3 DNA reads TGTGCCAGCGGCCCTGGTTTAGCGGGATCCTACGAGCAGTACTTC. The chain joins TRBV6-1 to TRBJ2-7, with 8 positions matching TRBD2. The J segment lost 1 base and the V segment lost 8 bases, leaving 10 bases of the junction unmatched. This CDR3 contains 15 residues. The germline gives CDR1 MNHNS, CDR2 SASEGT.